This T cell receptor beta chain was sequenced for a study of response to subunit inactivated influenza vaccine. TCRdb itself ran the RT-PCR reads through MiXCR, one entry per CDR3 protein. The sample includes about 540,000 distinct CDR3 sequences, under 30% of them seen just once. V trimming: 6 bases; J trimming: 5 bases; junction bases outside the gene matches: 6. Germline V gene sequence: CDR1 MNHNS, CDR2 SASEGT. The CDR3 is 15 residues long. Separately, the same data were catalogued under a study of T cells expressing NK-cell markers. That source adds: As the method of synthesis, 5'RACE template switching with UMIs yielded TCR beta cDNA. Obtained from sorted CD3+CD56+NKG2C+, CD3+CD56+NKG2C- and CD3+CD56-NKG2C+ T cells were the TCR beta repertoires.

Sequencing was performed on CD4+ T cells sorted from PBMCs, taken 12 days after vaccination. The source of this sequence is a man aged 45-65 years who received an inactivated influenza vaccine. V is TRBV6-1 and J is TRBJ2-2; TRBD2 matches at 10 bases. CDR3 region: CASRESGRGTGELFF. The CDR3 nucleotides read TGTGCCAGCAGAGAGAGCGGGAGGGGAACCGGGGAGCTGTTTTTT.